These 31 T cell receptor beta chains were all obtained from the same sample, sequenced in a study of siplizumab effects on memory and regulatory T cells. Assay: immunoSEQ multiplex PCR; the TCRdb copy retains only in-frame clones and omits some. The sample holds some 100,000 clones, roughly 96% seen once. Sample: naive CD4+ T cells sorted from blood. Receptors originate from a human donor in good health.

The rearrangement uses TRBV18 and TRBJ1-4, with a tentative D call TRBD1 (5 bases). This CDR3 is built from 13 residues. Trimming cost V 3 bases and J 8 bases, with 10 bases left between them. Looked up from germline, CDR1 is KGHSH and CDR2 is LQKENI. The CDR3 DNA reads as TGTGCCAGCTCACCCGGGAGGGACGAAAAACTGTTTTTT. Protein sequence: CASSPGRDEKLFF.

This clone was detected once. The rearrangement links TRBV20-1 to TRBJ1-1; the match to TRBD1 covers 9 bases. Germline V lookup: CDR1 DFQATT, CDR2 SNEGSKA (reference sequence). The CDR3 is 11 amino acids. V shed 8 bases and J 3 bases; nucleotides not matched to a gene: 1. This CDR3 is CSYRGHTEAFF. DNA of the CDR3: TGCAGTTACAGGGGGCACACTGAAGCTTTCTTT.

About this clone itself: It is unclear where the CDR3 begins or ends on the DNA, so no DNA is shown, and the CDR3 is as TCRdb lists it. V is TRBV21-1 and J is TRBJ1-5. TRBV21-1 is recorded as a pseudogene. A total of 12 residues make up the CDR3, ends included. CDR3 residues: CASSYPCQPQHF.

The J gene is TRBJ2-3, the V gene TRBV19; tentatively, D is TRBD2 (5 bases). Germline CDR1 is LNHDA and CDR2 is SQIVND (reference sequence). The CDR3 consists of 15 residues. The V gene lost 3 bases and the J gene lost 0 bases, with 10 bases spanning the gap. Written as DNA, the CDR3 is TGTGCCAGTAGTATTAAGGAGGCTAGCACAGATACGCAGTATTTT. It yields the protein CASSIKEASTDTQYF.

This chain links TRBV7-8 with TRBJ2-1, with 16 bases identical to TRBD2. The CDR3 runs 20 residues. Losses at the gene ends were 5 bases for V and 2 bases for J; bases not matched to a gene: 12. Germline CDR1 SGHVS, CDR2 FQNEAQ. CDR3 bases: TGTGCCAGCAGCCCCCTTTCCTCCGGGACTAGCGGGGGGGCCTACAATGAGCAGTTCTTC. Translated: CASSPLSSGTSGGAYNEQFF.

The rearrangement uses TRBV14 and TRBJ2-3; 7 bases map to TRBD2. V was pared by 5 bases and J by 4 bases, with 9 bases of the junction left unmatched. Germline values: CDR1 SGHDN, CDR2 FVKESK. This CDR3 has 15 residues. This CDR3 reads CASSTLGGRADTQYF. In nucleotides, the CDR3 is TGTGCCAGCAGCACGCTCGGGGGGAGGGCAGATACGCAGTATTTT.

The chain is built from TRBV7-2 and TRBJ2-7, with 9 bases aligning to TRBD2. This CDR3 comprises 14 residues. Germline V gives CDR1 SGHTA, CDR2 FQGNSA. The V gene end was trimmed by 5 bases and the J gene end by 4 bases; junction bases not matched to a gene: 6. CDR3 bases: TGTGCCAGCAGCCCTTCTAGCGGGGATTACGAGCAGTACTTC. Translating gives CASSPSSGDYEQYF.

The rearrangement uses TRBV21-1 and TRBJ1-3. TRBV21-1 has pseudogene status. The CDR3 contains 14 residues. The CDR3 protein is CASSKGSRGNTIYF. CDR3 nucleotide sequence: TGTGCCAGCAGCAAAGGGTCAAGGGGAAACACCATATATTTT.

This CDR3 is CASSEPGWARGAFF. The CDR3 DNA reads as TGTGCCAGCAGTGAACCAGGGTGGGCCCGGGGAGCTTTCTTT. The chain employs TRBV6-1 and TRBJ1-1; TRBD1 might be the D (5 bases). The CDR3 is 14 amino acids. V lost 2 bases and J 10 bases, leaving 17 bases between the germline ends. The germline gives CDR1 MNHNS, CDR2 SASEGT.

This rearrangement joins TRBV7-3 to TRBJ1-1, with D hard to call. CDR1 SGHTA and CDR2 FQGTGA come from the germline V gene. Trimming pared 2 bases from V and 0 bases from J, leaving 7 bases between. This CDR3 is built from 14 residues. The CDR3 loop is CASSLLRLNTEAFF. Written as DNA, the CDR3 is TGTGCCAGCAGCTTATTGCGCTTGAACACTGAAGCTTTCTTT.

The DNA for the CDR3 is TGTGCCAGCAGCTCTCCCCCGGCTAGCGGGGGGCTCAGCTCCTACGAGCAGTACTTC. It specifies CASSSPPASGGLSSYEQYF. The chain links TRBV7-4 to TRBJ2-7, with 11 bases lining up with TRBD2. The V gene end was trimmed by 4 bases and the J gene end by 0 bases; junction bases not matched to a gene: 14. Per germline, CDR1 SGHVT and CDR2 SQSDAQ. CDR3 length: 19 residues. Looking up the rest from reference TRBV7-4 and TRBJ2-7 gives the full variable domain: GAGVSQSPRYKVAKRGRDVALRCDSISGHVTLYWYRQTLGQGSEVLTYSQSDAQRDKSGRPSGRFSAERPERSVSTLKIQRTEQGDSAVYLCASSSPPASGGLSSYEQYFGPGTRLTVT.

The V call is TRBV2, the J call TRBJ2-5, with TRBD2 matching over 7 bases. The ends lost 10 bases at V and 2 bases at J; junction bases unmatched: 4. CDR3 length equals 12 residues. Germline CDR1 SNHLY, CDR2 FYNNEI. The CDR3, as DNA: TGTGCCAATGGGGACTATCAAGAGACCCAGTACTTC. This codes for CANGDYQETQYF.

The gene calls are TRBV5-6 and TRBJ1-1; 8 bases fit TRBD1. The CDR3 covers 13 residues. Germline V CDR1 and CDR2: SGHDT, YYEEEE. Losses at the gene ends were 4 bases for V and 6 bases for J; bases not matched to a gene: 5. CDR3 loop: CASSQDRDAEAFF. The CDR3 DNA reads TGTGCCAGCAGCCAGGACAGGGACGCTGAAGCTTTCTTT.

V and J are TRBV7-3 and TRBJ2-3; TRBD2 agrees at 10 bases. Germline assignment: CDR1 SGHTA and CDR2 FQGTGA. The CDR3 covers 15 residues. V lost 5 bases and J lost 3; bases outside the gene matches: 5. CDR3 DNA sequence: TGTGCCAGCAGCGTAGCGGGGGGTTCAACAGATACGCAGTATTTT. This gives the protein CASSVAGGSTDTQYF.

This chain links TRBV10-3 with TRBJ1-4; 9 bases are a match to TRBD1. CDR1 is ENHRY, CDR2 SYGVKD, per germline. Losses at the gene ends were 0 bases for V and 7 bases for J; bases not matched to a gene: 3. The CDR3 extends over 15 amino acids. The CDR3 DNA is TGTGCCATCAGTGAGTCAAGGACAGGGGTTGAAAAACTGTTTTTT. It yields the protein CAISESRTGVEKLFF.

The CDR3 is CASRLSGGSNTGELFF. The CDR3 DNA reads as TGTGCCAGCAGACTTAGCGGGGGGTCAAACACCGGGGAGCTGTTTTTT. This chain connects TRBV5-4 to TRBJ2-2; TRBD2 aligns across 10 bases. CDR3 length equals 16 residues. V was clipped by 5 bases and J by 2 bases; unmatched bases: 6. Germline lookup yields CDR1 SGHNT and CDR2 YYREEE (reference sequence). Full variable domain (missing parts from reference TRBV5-4 and TRBJ2-2): ETGVTQSPTHLIKTRGQQVTLRCSSQSGHNTVSWYQQALGQGPQFIFQYYREEENGRGNFPPRFSGLQFPNYSSELNVNALELDDSALYLCASRLSGGSNTGELFFGEGSRLTVL.

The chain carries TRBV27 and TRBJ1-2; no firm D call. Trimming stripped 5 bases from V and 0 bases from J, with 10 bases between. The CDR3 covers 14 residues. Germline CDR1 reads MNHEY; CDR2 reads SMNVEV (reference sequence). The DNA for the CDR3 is TGTGCCAGCAGTCCTTATCCCCCTAACTATGGCTACACCTTC. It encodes CASSPYPPNYGYTF.

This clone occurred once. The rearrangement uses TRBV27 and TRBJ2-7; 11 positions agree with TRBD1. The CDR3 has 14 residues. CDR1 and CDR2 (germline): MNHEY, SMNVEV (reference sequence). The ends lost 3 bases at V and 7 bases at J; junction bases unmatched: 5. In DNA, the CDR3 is TGTGCCAGCAGTTTCCTAGGGACAGGGGGGGAGCAGTACTTC. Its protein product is CASSFLGTGGEQYF.

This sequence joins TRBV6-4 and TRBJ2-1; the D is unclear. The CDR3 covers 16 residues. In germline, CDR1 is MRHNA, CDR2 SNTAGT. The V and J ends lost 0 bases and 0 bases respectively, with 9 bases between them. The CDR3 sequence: CASSDSMQFSYNEQFF. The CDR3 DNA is TGTGCCAGCAGTGACTCGATGCAGTTCTCCTACAATGAGCAGTTCTTC.

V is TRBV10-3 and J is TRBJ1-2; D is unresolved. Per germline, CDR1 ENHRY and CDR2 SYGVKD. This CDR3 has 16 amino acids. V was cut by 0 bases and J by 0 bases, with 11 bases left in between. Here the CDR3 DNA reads TGTGCCATCAGTGAGTCGGCGTCAGAAGCTAACTATGGCTACACCTTC. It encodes CAISESASEANYGYTF.

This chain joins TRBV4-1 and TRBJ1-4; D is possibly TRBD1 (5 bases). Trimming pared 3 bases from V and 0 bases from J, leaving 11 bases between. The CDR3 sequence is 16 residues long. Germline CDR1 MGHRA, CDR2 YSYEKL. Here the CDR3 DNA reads TGCGCCAGCAGCCATGGGACCCTTGCAACTAATGAAAAACTGTTTTTT. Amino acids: CASSHGTLATNEKLFF.

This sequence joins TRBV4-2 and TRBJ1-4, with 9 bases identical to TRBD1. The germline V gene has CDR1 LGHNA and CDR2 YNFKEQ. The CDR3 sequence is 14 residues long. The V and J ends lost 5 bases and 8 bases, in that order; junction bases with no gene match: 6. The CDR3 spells CASSKGQGGEKLFF. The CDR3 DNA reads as TGTGCCAGCAGCAAGGGACAGGGTGGGGAAAAACTGTTTTTT.

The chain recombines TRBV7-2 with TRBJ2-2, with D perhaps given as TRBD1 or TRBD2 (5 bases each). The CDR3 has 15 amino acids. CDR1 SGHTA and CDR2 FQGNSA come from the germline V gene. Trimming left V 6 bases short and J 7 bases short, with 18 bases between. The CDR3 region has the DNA TGTGCCAGCAGACCCCGGGACGCCGGCTTCGGGGAGCTGTTTTTT. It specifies CASRPRDAGFGELFF. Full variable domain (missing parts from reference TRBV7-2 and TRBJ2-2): GAGVSQSPSNKVTEKGKDVELRCDPISGHTALYWYRQSLGQGLEFLIYFQGNSAPDKSGLPSDRFSAERTGGSVSTLTIQRTQQEDSAVYLCASRPRDAGFGELFFGEGSRLTVL.

The CDR3: CSVGGTGELFF. DNA for the CDR3: TGCAGTGTCGGGGGAACCGGGGAGCTGTTTTTT. V is TRBV20-1 and J is TRBJ2-2; maybe TRBD2 (6 bases). The length of the CDR3 is 11 residues. The V gene lost 7 bases and the J gene lost 5 bases, with 8 bases spanning the gap. Per the germline V gene, CDR1 is DFQATT and CDR2 is SNEGSKA (reference sequence).

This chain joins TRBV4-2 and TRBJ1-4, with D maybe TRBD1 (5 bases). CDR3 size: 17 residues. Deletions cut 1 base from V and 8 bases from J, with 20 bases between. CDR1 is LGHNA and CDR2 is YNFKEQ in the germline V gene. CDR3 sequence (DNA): TGTGCCAGCAGCCAAGCCCCCATCGGGGGTGGGAACGAAAAACTGTTTTTT. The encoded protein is CASSQAPIGGGNEKLFF.

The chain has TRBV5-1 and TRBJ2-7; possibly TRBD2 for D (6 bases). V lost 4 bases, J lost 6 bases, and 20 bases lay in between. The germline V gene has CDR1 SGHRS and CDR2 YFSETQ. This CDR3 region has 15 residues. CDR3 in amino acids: CASSPDGGVMSEQYF. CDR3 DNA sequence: TGCGCCAGCAGCCCGGATGGCGGGGTAATGTCCGAGCAGTACTTC.

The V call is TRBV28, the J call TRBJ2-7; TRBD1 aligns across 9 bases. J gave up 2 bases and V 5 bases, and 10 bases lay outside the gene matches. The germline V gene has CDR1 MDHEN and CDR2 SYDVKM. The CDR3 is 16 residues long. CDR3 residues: CASSPPPGQGPYEQYF. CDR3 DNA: TGTGCCAGCAGTCCCCCTCCGGGACAGGGACCCTACGAGCAGTACTTC.

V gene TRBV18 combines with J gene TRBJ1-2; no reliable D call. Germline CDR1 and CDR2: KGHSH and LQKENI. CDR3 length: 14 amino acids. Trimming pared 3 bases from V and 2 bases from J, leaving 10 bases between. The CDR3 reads CASSPQGENYGYTF. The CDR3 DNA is TGTGCCAGCTCACCCCAAGGAGAAAACTATGGCTACACCTTC.

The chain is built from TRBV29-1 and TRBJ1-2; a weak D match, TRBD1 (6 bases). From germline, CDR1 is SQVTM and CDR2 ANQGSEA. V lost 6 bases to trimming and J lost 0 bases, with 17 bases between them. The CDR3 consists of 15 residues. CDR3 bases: TGCAGCGTCCCCGGGGGGCCGGCTCCTAACTATGGCTACACCTTC. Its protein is CSVPGGPAPNYGYTF.

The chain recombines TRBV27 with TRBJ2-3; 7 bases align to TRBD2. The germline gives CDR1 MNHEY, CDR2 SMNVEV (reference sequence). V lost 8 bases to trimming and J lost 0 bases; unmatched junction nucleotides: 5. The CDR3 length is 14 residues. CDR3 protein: CASGLAVSTDTQYF. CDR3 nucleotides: TGTGCCAGCGGGCTAGCGGTTAGCACAGATACGCAGTATTTT.

CDR3 DNA sequence: TGTGCCAGCAGCTCCCAGCGGAACACTGAAGCTTTCTTT. Translating it yields CASSSQRNTEAFF. This chain connects TRBV11-3 to TRBJ1-1; no firm D call. Trimming removed 4 bases from V and 1 base from J, with 7 bases in between. CDR3 length: 13 amino acids. CDR1 SGHNT and CDR2 YENEEA come from the germline V gene.